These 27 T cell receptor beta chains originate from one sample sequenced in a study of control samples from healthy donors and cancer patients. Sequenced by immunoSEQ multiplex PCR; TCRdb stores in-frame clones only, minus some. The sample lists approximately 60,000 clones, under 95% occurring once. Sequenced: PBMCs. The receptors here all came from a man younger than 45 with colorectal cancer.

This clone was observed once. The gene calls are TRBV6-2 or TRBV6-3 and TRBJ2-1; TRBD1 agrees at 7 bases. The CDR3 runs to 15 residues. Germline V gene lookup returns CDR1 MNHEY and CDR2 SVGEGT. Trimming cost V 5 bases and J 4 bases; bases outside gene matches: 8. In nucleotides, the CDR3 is TGTGCCAGCAGTCCGGACAGGTGGCGATACAATGAGCAGTTCTTC. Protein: CASSPDRWRYNEQFF.

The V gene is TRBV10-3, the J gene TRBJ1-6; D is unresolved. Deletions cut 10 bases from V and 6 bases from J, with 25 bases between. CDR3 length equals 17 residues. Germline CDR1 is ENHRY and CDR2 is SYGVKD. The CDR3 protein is CATAYDTKRGINSPLHF. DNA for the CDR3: TGTGCCACCGCATATGACACAAAACGGGGAATTAATTCACCCCTCCACTTT.

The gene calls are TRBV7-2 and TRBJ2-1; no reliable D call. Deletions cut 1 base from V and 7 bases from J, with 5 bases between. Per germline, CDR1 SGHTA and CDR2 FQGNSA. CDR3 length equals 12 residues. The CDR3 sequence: CASSLEFNEQFF. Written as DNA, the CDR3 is TGTGCCAGCAGCTTAGAATTTAATGAGCAGTTCTTC.

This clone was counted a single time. As DNA, the CDR3 is TGTGCCAGCAGCCCAGCCTTCGGATTAATAACAGTC. It codes for CASSPAFGLITV. The chain carries TRBV3-1 (or the pseudogene TRBV3-2) and TRBJ2-7, with D hard to call. Per germline, CDR1 LGHDT and CDR2 YNNKEL (reference sequence). CDR3 length: 12 amino acids.

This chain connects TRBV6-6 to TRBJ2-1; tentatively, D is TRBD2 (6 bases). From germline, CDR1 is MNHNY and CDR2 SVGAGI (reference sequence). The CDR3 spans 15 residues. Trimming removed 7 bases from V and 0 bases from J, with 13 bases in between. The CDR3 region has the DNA TGTGCCAGCACCCAGGAGGGCAGCTCCTACAATGAGCAGTTCTTC. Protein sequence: CASTQEGSSYNEQFF.

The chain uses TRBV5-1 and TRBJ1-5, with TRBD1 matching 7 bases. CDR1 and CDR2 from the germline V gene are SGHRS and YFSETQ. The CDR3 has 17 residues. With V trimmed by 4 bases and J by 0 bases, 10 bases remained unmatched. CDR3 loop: CASSPTGPPYSNQPQHF. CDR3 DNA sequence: TGCGCCAGCAGCCCGACAGGGCCCCCTTATAGCAATCAGCCCCAGCATTTT.

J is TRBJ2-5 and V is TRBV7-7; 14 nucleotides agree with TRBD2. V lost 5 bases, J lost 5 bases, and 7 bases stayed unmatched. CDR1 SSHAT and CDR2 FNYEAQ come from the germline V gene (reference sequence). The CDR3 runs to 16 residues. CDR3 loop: CASSGPGTSGGETQYF. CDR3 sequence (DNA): TGTGCCAGCAGCGGTCCCGGGACTAGCGGGGGCGAGACCCAGTACTTC.

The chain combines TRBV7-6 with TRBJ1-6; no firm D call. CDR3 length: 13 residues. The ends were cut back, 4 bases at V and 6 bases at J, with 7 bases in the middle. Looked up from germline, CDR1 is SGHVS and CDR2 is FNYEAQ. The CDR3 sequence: CASSSFLNSPLHF. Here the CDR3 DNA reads TGTGCCAGCAGCTCTTTCCTTAATTCACCCCTCCACTTT.

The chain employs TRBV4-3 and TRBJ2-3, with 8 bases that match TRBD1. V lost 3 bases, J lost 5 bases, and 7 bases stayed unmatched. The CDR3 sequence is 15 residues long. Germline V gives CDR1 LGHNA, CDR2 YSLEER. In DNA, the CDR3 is TGCGCCAGCAGCCAGGCTTCGACAGGGGAAGATACGCAGTATTTT. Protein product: CASSQASTGEDTQYF.

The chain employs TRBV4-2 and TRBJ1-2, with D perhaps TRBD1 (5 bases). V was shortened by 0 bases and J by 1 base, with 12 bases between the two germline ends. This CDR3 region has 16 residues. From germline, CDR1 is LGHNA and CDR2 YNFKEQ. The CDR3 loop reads CASSQDEGAYNYGYTF. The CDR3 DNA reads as TGTGCCAGCAGCCAAGATGAAGGGGCTTATAACTATGGCTACACCTTC.

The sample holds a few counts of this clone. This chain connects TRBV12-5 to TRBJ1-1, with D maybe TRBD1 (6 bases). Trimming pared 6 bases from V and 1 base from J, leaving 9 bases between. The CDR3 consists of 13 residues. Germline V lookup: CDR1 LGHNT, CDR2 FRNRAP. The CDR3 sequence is CASGQGENTEAFF. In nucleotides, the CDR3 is TGTGCTAGTGGACAGGGTGAGAACACTGAAGCTTTCTTT.

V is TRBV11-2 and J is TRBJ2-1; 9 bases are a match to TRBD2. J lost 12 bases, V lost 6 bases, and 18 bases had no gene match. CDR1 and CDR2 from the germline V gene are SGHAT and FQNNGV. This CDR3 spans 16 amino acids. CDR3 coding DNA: TGTGCCAGCAGTACCCTCCGGCGGGGGGGCCGGGGAGGGCAGTTCTTC. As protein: CASSTLRRGGRGGQFF.

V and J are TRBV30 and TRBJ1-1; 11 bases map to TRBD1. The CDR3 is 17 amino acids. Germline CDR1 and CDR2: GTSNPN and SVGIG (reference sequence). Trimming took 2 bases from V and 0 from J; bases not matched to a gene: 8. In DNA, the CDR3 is TGTGCCTGGAGTAGACGAGGGACAGGGGGGATGAACACTGAAGCTTTCTTT. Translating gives CAWSRRGTGGMNTEAFF.

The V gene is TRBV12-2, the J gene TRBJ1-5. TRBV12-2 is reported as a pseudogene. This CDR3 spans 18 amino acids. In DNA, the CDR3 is TGTGCAAGTCGCTCTAAACGGGCAGGTTCCCCTATTAATCAGCCCCAGCATTTT. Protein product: CASRSKRAGSPINQPQHF.

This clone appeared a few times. CDR3 residues: CASSLGSNFRYEQYF. The CDR3 DNA reads as TGTGCCAGCAGTCTGGGGTCTAATTTCCGCTACGAGCAGTACTTC. This rearrangement joins TRBV5-6 to TRBJ2-7, with no clear D. V dropped 5 bases and J dropped 3 bases, with 18 bases sitting between them. The CDR3 length is 15 residues. The germline gives CDR1 SGHDT, CDR2 YYEEEE.

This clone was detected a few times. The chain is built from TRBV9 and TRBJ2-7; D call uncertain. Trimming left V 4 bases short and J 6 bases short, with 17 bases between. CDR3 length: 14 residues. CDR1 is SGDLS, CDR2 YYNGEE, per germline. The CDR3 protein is CASSPSPLPGEQYF. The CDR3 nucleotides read TGTGCCAGCAGCCCGAGTCCTCTACCGGGCGAGCAGTACTTC.

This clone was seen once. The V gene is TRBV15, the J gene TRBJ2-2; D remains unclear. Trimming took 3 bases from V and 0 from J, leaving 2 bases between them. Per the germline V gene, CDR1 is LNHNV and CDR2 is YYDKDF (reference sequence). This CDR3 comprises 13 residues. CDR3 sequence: CATSSPNTGELFF. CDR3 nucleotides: TGTGCCACCAGCAGCCCGAACACCGGGGAGCTGTTTTTT.

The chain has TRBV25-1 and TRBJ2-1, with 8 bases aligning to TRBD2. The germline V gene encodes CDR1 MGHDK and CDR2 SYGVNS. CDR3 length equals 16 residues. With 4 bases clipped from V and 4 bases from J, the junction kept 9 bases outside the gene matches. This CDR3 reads CASSGTSRSRYNEQFF. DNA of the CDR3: TGTGCCAGCAGTGGGACTAGCCGCTCGCGGTACAATGAGCAGTTCTTC.

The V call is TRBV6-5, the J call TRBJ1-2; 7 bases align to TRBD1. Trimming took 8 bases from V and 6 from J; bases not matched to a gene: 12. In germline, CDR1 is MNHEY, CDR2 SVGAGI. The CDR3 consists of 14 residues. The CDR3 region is CASRMTGNRDGYTF. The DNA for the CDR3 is TGTGCCAGCCGGATGACAGGGAATCGGGATGGCTACACCTTC.

CDR3 DNA: TGTGCCAGCACCACGAACAGGTTGGGGCCCCTCCACTTT. Translating gives CASTTNRLGPLHF. The chain joins TRBV12-3 or TRBV12-4 to TRBJ1-6, with D possibly TRBD1 on 5 matching bases. This CDR3 spans 13 amino acids. Trimming left V 7 bases short and J 13 bases short, with 17 bases between.

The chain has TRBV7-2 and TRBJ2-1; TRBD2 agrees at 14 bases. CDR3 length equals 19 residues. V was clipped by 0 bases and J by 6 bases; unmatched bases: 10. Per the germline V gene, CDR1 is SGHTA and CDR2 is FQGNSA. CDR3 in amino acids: CASSLAPGLAGVLSNEQFF. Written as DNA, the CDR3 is TGTGCCAGCAGCTTAGCCCCGGGACTAGCGGGGGTCTTGAGCAATGAGCAGTTCTTC.

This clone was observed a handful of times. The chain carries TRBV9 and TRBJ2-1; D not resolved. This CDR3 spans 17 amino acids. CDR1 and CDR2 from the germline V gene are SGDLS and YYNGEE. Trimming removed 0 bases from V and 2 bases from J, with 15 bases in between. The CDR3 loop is CASSVESEIITYNEQFF. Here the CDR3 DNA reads TGTGCCAGCAGCGTAGAGTCGGAAATAATAACCTACAATGAGCAGTTCTTC.

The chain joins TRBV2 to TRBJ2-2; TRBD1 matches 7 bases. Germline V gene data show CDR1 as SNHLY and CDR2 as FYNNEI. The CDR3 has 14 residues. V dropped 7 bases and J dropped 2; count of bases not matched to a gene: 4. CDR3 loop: CASIRDSNTGELFF. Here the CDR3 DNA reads TGTGCCAGCATCCGGGACAGTAACACCGGGGAGCTGTTTTTT.

DNA for the CDR3: TGTGCCAGCAGCCTCGAATCTTGGCCCTATGGCTACACCTTC. Translation: CASSLESWPYGYTF. The chain recombines TRBV5-4 with TRBJ1-2; no clear D gene. Trimming stripped 4 bases from V and 4 bases from J, with 14 bases between. The CDR3 is made up of 14 amino acids. Germline CDR1 is SGHNT and CDR2 is YYREEE (reference sequence).

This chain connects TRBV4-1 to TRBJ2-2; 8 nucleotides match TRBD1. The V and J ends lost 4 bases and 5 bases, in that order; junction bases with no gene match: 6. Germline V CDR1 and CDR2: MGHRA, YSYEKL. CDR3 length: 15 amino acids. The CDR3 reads CASSRGTGETGELFF. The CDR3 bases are TGCGCCAGCAGCCGCGGGACAGGTGAAACCGGGGAGCTGTTTTTT.

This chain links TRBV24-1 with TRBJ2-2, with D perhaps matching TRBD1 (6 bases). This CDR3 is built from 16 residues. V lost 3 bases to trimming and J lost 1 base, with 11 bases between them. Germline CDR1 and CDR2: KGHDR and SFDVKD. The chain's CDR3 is CATSDTGIGNTGELFF. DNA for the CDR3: TGTGCCACCAGTGATACAGGGATCGGGAACACCGGGGAGCTGTTTTTT.

The CDR3 protein is CASSLGPFQSGGYEQYF. The DNA for the CDR3 is TGTGCCAGCAGCTTAGGCCCCTTTCAGTCTGGGGGCTACGAGCAGTACTTC. The chain recombines TRBV7-2 with TRBJ2-7, with D perhaps TRBD1 or TRBD2 (5 bases each). This CDR3 spans 17 amino acids. The germline gives CDR1 SGHTA, CDR2 FQGNSA. Trimming stripped 1 base from V and 3 bases from J, with 19 bases between.